The sequence of this TCR beta chain was determined in a study of blood T cell repertoires in COVID-19. This clone was counted many times. The junction had 8 bases not matched to a gene; V was cut back by 6 bases and J by 3 bases. Germline assignment: CDR1 SQVTM and CDR2 ANQGSEA. This CDR3 is 15 amino acids long. Here immunoSEQ multiplex PCR was the method, and the copy in TCRdb shows in-frame clones only, minus some. Here the sample spans about 370,000 clones, roughly nine tenths being singletons. Assignments of participants to cohorts depended upon their own reported clinical history. V usage is TRBV29-1 and J usage is TRBJ2-3; 11 bases fit TRBD2. This sequence was found in a woman in her thirties who had recovered from COVID-19. The sequenced sample was PBMCs or T cells enriched from blood (not recorded which). The CDR3: CSVPTTSGRTDTQYF. The CDR3 DNA reads TGCAGCGTCCCCACCACTAGCGGGAGAACAGATACGCAGTATTTT.